This T cell receptor (beta chain) was sequenced in a study of blood T cell repertoires in COVID-19. Study overall: Sample material is recorded as cDNA or gDNA derived from T cells, B-cell-depleted T cells, or PBMCs.

Original analysis: It was from reference gene primer amplification that nucleated cell counts were estimated. The data were produced by immunoSEQ multiplex PCR, yet TCRdb's version contains in-frame clones alone and is incomplete. V, J and clone size derive from that table, while D and trimming were established from the DNA sequence. The sample includes some 300,000 clones, about 86% of them seen just once. This clone occurred many times. The CDR3 runs 12 residues. The germline gives CDR1 MNHNS, CDR2 SASEGT. The V gene lost 3 bases and the J gene lost 7 bases, with 9 bases spanning the gap. The receptor was derived from a woman aged 70-85 years with COVID-19, enrolled during active disease. V gene TRBV6-1 combines with J gene TRBJ1-2; D ambiguous. Sequencing was carried out using peripheral blood. The CDR3 protein is CASSEGVLGYTF. CDR3 nucleotide sequence: TGTGCCAGCAGTGAGGGCGTCCTTGGCTACACCTTC.